This TCR beta chain emerged from a study of T cells in Graves' hyperthyroidism and ophthalmopathy. This clonotype was observed many times. TCR beta CDR3 regions were amplified from RNA. The TCR CDR3 was amplified in a first-round RT-PCR using the HTBI primer set. One entry per CDR3 protein, called by TCRdb with MiXCR from the multiplex PCR reads. The sample consists of around 440,000 distinct CDR3 sequences, 15% to 19% of them appearing once. The TCR sequence derives from a woman aged 18-30 years with Graves' hyperthyroidism. What was sequenced was blood.

The CDR3 nucleotides are TGTGCCAGCAGCGATCGGACCTTAGGGGCTAGCACAGATACGCAGTATTTT. Translating gives CASSDRTLGASTDTQYF. J is TRBJ2-3 and V is TRBV2, with D maybe TRBD1 (5 bases). The CDR3 totals 17 residues. The V end lost 6 bases, the J end lost 0 bases, and 19 bases lay between the germline ends. CDR1 is SNHLY and CDR2 is FYNNEI in the germline V gene.